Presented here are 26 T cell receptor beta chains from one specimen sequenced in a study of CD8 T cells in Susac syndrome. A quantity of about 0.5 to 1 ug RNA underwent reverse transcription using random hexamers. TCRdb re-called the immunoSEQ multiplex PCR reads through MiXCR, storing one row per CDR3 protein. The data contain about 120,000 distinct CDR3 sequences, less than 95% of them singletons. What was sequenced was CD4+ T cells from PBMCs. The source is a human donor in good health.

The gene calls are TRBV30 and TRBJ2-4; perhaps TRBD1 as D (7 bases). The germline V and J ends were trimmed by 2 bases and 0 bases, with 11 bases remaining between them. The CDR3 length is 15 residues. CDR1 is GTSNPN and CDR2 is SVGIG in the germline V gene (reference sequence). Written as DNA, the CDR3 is TGTGCCTGGAGTTTCAGGGGGGTAGCCAAAAACATTCAGTACTTC. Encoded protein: CAWSFRGVAKNIQYF. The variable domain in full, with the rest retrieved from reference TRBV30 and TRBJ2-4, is SQTIHQWPATLVQPVGSPLSLECTVEGTSNPNLYWYRQAAGRGLQLLFYSVGIGQISSEVPQNLSASRPQDRQFILSSKKLLLSDSGFYLCAWSFRGVAKNIQYFGAGTRLSVL.

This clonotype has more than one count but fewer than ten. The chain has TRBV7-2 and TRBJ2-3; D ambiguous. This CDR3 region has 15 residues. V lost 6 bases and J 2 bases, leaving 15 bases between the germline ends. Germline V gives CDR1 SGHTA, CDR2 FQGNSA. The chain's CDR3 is CASRLRRGTTDTQYF. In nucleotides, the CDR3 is TGTGCCAGCAGACTCCGGAGAGGTACCACAGATACGCAGTATTTT.

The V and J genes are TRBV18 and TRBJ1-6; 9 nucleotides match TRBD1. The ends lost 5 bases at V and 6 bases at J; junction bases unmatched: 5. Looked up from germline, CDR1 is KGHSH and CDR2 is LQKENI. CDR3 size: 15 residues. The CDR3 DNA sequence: TGTGCCAGCTCAAGCGGGGACAGGGCTAATTCACCCCTCCACTTT. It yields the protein CASSSGDRANSPLHF.

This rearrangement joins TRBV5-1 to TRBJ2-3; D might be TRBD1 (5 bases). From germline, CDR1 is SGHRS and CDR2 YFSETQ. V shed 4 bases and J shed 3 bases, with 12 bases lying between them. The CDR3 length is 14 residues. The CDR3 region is CASSPGMGTDTQYF. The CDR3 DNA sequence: TGCGCCAGCAGCCCAGGGATGGGAACAGATACGCAGTATTTT.

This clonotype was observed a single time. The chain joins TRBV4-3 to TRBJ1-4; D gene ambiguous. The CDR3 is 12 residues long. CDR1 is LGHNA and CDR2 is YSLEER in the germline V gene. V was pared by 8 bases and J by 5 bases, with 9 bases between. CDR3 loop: CASGDLNEKLFF. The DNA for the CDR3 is TGCGCCAGCGGCGATCTAAATGAAAAACTGTTTTTT.

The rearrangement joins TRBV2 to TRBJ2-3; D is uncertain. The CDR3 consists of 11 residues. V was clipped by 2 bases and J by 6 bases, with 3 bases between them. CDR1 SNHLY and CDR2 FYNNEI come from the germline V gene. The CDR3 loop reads CASSEFDTQYF. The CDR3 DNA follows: TGTGCCAGCAGTGAATTCGATACGCAGTATTTT.

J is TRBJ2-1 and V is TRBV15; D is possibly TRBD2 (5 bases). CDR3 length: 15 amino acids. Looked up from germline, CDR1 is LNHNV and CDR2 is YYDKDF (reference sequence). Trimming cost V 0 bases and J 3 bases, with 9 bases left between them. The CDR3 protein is CATSRDNEGYNEQFF. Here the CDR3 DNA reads TGTGCCACCAGCAGAGATAATGAGGGCTACAATGAGCAGTTCTTC.

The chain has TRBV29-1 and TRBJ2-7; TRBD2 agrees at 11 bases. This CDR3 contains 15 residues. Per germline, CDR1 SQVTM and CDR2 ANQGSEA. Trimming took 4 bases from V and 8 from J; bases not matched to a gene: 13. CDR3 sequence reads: CSVGVRLAGYIQQYF. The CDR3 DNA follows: TGCAGCGTTGGGGTGCGACTAGCGGGATATATACAGCAGTACTTC.

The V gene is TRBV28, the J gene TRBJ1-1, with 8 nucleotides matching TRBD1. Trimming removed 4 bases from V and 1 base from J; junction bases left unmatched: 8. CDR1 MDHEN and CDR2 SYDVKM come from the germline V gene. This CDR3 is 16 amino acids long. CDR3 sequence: CASSSGAGTGNTEAFF. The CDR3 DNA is TGTGCCAGCAGTTCAGGAGCCGGGACAGGGAACACTGAAGCTTTCTTT.

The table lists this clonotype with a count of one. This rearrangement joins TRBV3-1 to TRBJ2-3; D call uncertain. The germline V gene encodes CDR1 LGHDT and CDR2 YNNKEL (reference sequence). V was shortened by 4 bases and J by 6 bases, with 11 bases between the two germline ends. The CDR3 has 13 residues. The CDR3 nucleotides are TGTGCCAGCAGCCTCGTTCGTGGGGATACGCAGTATTTT. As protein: CASSLVRGDTQYF.

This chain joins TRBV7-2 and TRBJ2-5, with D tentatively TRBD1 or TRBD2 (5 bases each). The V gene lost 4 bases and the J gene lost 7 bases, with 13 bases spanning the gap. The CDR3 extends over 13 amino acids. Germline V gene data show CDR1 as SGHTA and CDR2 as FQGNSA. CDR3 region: CASSSRDQATQYF. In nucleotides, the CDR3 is TGTGCCAGCAGCTCCCGGGACCAGGCGACCCAGTACTTC.

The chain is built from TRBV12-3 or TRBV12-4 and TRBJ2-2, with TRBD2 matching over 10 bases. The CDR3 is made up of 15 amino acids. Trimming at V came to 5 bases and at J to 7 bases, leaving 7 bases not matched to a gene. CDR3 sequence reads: CASSRSSGSGGELFF. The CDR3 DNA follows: TGTGCCAGCAGTAGGTCTAGCGGGAGCGGCGGGGAGCTGTTTTTT.

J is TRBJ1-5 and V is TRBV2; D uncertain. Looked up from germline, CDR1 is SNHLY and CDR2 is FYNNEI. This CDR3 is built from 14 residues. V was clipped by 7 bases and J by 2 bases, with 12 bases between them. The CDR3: CASNDLMGNQPQHF. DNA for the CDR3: TGTGCCAGCAATGACCTAATGGGCAATCAGCCCCAGCATTTT. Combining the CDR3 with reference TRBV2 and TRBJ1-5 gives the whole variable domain EPEVTQTPSHQVTQMGQEVILRCVPISNHLYFYWYRQILGQKVEFLVSFYNNEISEKSEIFDDQFSVERPDGSNFTLKIRSTKLEDSAMYFCASNDLMGNQPQHFGDGTRLSIL.

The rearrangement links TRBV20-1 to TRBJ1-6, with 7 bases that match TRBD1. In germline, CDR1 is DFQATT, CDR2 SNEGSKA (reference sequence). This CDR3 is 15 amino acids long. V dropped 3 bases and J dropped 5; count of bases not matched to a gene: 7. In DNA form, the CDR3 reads TGCAGTGCTAGTAAGGGGGCGAGTAATAATTCACCCCTCCACTTT. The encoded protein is CSASKGASNNSPLHF.

CDR3: CASSIDGTGALAKNIQYF. In DNA, the CDR3 is TGTGCCAGTAGTATAGACGGGACAGGCGCTTTAGCCAAAAACATTCAGTACTTC. This chain joins TRBV19 and TRBJ2-4; 8 bases match TRBD1. The germline CDR1 and CDR2 sequences are LNHDA and SQIVND (reference sequence). Trimming took 0 bases from V and 0 from J; bases not matched to a gene: 7. This CDR3 is built from 18 residues.

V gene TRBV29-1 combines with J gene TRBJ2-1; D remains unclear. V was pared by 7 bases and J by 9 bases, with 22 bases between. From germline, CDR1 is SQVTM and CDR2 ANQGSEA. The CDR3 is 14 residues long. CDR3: CSAMGPARVGEQFF. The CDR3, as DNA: TGCAGCGCCATGGGCCCTGCACGAGTTGGTGAGCAGTTCTTC.

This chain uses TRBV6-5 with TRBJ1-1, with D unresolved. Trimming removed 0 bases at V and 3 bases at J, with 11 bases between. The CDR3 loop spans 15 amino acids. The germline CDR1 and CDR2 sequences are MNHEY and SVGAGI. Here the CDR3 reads CASSYSILEDTEAFF. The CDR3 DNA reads TGTGCCAGCAGTTACTCGATTTTGGAAGACACTGAAGCTTTCTTT.

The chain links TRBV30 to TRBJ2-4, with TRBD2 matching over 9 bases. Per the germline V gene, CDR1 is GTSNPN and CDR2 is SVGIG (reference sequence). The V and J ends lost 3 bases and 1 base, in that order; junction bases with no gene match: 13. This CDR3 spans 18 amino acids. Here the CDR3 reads CAWSHVAGETSAKNIQYF. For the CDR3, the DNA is TGTGCCTGGAGCCACGTAGCGGGAGAGACTTCGGCCAAAAACATTCAGTACTTC.

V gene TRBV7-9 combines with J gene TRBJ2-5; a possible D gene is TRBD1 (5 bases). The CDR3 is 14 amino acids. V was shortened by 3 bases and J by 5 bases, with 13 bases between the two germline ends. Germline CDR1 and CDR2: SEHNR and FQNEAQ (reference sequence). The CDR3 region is CASSFVSPGETQYF. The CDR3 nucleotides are TGTGCCAGCAGCTTCGTGAGTCCAGGGGAGACCCAGTACTTC.

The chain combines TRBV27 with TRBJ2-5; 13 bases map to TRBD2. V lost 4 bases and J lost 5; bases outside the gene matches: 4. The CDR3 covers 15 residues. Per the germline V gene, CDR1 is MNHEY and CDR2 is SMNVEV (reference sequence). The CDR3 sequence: CASSSLAGGIETQYF. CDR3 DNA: TGTGCCAGCAGTTCACTAGCGGGAGGGATCGAGACCCAGTACTTC.

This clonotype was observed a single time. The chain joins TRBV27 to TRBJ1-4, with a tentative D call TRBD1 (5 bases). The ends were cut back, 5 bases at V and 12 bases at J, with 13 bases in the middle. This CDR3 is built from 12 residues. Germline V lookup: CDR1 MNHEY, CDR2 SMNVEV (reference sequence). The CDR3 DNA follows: TGTGCCAGCAGTAGTCAGGGAACACAACTGTTTTTT. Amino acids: CASSSQGTQLFF. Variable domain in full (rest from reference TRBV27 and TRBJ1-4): EAQVTQNPRYLITVTGKKLTVTCSQNMNHEYMSWYRQDPGLGLRQIYYSMNVEVTDKGDVPEGYKVSRKEKRNFPLILESPSPNQTSLYFCASSSQGTQLFFGSGTQLSVL.

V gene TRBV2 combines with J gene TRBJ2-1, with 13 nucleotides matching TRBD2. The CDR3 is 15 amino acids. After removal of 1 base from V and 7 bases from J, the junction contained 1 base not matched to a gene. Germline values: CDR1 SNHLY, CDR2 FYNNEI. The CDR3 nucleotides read TGTGCCAGCAGTGAAGGGACTAGCGGGAGTAATGAGCAGTTCTTC. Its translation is CASSEGTSGSNEQFF.

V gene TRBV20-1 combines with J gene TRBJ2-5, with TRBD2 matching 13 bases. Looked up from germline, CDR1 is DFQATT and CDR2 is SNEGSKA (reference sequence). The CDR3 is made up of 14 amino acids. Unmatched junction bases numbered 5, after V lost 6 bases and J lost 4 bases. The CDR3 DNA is TGCAGTGCCGCCAGGACTAGCGGGGGAGAGACCCAGTACTTC. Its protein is CSAARTSGGETQYF.

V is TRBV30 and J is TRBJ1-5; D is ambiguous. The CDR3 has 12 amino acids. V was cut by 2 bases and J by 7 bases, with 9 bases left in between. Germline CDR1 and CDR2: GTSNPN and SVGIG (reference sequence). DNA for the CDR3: TGTGCCTGGAGTTACAGCGCGCAGCCCCAGCATTTT. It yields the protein CAWSYSAQPQHF.

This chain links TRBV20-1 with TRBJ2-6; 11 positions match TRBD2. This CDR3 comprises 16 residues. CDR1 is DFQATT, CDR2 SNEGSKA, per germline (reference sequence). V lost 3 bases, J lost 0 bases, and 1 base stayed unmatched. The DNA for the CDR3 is TGCAGTGCTAGTACTAGCGGGAGCTCTGGGGCCAACGTCCTGACTTTC. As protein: CSASTSGSSGANVLTF.

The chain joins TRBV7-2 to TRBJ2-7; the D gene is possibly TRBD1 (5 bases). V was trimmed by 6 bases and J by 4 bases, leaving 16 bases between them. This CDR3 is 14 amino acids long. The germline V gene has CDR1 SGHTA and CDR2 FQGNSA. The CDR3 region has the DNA TGTGCCAGCAGTTTCGACAGCTTGAATTACGAGCAGTACTTC. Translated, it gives CASSFDSLNYEQYF.